This T cell receptor beta chain is drawn from a study of T-cell reconstitution after alpha-beta-depleted transplantation in children. This clonotype was seen a few times. A TCRbeta library incorporating unique molecular identifiers was prepared. Each CDR3 protein gets one entry after TCRdb re-called the PCR reads with MiXCR. The profile shows approximately 230,000 distinct CDR3 sequences, roughly 25% of them singletons. Germline CDR1 LGHDT, CDR2 YNNKEL (reference sequence). Trimming pared 0 bases from V and 4 bases from J, leaving 19 bases between. There are 18 residues in the CDR3. The chain links TRBV3-1 to TRBJ2-1, with unresolved D. The origin of this receptor is a female patient aged 2 to 10 who had a stem cell transplant for congenital amegakaryocytic thrombocytopenia, so the T cells may come from the graft donor. Sequenced material: PBMCs, mostly from graft donor cells, taken 360 days after TCRalphabeta/CD19-depleted stem cell transplant. CDR3 in DNA: TGTGCCAGCAGCCAAGATGGGCCTGGGCCCCGTCTTTACAATGAGCAGTTCTTC. It translates to CASSQDGPGPRLYNEQFF.